This record looks at one TCR beta chain sequence and its context. What it binds is unknown. PCR amplification relied on 60 Vbeta primers (plus 13 Jbeta primers). Profiled with immunoSEQ multiplex PCR; TCRdb holds only in-frame clones, not every one. This table has tens of thousands of clones, about 85% appearing once. These data come from a study of cytomegalovirus exposure and HLA in healthy donors. This CDR3 has 13 amino acids. With 2 bases removed from V and 3 bases from J, the gap between germline ends came to 7 bases. CDR1 and CDR2 (germline): MNHEY, SVGAGI. Study-wide points: Sequencing likely generated an artifact that appeared as a cluster of highly shared sequence variants.

The TCR comes from a woman aged 40 to 55 in good health and CMV-seropositive. J is TRBJ1-2 and V is TRBV6-5, with D maybe TRBD1 (6 bases). The sample was PBMCs. The CDR3 loop is CASSYGQHYGYTF. The CDR3 DNA is TGTGCCAGCAGTTACGGACAGCACTATGGCTACACCTTC.